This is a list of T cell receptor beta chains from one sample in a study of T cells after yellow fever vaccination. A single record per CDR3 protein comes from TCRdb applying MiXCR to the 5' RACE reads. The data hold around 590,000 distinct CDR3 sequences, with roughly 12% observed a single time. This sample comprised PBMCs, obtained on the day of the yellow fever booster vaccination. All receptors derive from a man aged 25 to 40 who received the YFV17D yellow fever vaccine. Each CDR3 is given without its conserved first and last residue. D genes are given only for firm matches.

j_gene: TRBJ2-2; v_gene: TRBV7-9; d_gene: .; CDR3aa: KAVTNTGELF
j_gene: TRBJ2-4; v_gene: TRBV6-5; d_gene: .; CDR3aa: ASRQAAKNIQY
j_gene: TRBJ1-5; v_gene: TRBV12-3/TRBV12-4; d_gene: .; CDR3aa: ASSLGPDTGQPQH
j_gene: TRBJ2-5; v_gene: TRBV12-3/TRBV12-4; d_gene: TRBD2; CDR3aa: ASSFSSGAQETQY
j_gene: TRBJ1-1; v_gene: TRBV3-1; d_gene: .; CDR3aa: ASSQDITEAF
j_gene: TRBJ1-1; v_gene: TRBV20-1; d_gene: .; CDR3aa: SAPERAHINTEAF
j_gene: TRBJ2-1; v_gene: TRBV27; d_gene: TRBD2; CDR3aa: ASSLFGTSGNEQF
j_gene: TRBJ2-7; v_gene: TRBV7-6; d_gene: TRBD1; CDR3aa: ASSWAGTGEQY
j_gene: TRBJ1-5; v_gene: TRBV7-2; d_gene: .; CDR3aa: ASSLAANQPQH
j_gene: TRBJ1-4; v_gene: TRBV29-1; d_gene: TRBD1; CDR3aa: SGRVTGSNEKLF
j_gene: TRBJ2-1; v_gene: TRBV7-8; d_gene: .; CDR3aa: ASTPQGSWWNNEQF
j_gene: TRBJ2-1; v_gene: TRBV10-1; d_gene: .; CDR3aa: ASSESGSYYEQF
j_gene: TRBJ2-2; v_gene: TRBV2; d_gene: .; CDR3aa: ASSANRGFGTGGLF
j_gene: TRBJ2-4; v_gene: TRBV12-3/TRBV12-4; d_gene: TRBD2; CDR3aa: ASSPSGSWAKNIQY
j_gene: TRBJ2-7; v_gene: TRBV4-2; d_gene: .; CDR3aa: ASSQDYIGSLDEQY
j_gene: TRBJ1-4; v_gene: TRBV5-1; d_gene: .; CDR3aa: ASSLVVGNEKLF
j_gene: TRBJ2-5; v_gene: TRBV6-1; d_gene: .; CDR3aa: ASSPTRRETQY
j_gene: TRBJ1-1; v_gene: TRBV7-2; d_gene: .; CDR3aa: ASSLTQAPTEAF